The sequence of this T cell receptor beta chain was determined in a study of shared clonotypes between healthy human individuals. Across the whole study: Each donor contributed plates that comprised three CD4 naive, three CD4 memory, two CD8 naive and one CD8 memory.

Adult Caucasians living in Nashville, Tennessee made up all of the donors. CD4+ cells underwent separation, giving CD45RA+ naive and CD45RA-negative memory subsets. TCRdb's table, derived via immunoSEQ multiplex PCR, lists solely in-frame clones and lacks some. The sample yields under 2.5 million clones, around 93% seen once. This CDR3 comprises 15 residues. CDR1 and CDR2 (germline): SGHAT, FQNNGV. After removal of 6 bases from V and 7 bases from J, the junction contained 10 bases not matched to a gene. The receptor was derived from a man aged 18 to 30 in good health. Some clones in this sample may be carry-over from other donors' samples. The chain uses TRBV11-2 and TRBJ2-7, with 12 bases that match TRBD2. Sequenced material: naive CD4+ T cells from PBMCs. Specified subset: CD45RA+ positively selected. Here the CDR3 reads CASRPGLAGSGEQYF. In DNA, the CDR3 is TGTGCCAGCAGACCGGGACTAGCGGGTTCGGGGGAGCAGTACTTC.